This paragraph covers one TCR beta chain sequence. The sample is drawn from a study of shared clonotypes between healthy human individuals. Assay: immunoSEQ multiplex PCR; the TCRdb copy retains only in-frame clones and omits some. Here the sample spans around 1.1 million clones, about four fifths being singletons. Looked up from germline, CDR1 is SGHNT and CDR2 is YYREEE (reference sequence). The CDR3 runs to 17 residues. V gave up 9 bases and J gave up 6 bases; unmatched junction bases: 17. Input material: memory CD4+ T cells from PBMCs. Specified subset: CD45RA-negative fraction. This sequence originates from a man between 18 and 29 years old in good health. Some clones in this sample may be carry-over from other donors' samples. V is TRBV5-4 and J is TRBJ2-6; 8 bases agree with TRBD1. The CDR3 spells CAIQDREPPVEANVLTF. The CDR3 bases are TGTGCCATTCAGGACAGGGAGCCTCCGGTAGAGGCCAACGTCCTGACTTTC.